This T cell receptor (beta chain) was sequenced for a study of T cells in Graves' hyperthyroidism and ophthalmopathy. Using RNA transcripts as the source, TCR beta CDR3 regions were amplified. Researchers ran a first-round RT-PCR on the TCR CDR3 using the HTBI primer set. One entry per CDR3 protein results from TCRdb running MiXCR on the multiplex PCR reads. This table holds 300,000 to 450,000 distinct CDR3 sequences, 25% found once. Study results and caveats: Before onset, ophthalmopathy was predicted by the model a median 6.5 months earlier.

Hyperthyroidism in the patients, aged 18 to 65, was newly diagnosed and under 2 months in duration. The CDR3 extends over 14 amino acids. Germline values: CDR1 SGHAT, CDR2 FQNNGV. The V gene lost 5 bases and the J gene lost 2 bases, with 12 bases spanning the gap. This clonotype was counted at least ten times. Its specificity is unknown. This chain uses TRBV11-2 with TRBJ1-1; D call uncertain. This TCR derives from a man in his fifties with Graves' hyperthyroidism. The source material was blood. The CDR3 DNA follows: TGTGCCAGCAGCCCCCGCACTGGTAACACTGAAGCTTTCTTT. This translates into CASSPRTGNTEAFF.